This T cell receptor beta chain is drawn from a study of regulatory T cells in long-lasting Graves disease. Findings and caveats of the study: Whereas around 970 public clonotypes were shared by new patients, persistent patients shared more, at approximately 2,700.

This CDR3 is built from 15 residues. V was pared by 4 bases and J by 2 bases, with 13 bases between. Per germline, CDR1 SGHRS and CDR2 YFSETQ. In its sample, this clonotype was seen a few times. What it binds is not known. For TCR beta, libraries came from iRepertoire HTBI primers and Arm-PCR of CDR3 regions. Each CDR3 protein is one row after TCRdb ran MiXCR on the multiplex PCR reads. The sample holds 450,000 to 600,000 distinct CDR3 sequences, roughly 14% seen once. The time point denotes: newly diagnosed GD, antithyroid drugs for less than 3 months. RNA isolated from PBMCs was used to make the TCR library. This sample also belongs to another study, concerning T cells in Graves' hyperthyroidism and ophthalmopathy.

The source material was peripheral blood mononuclear cells (PBMCs), sampled at new diagnosis, from a patient treated with antithyroid drugs. This TCR derives from a man aged 30 to 45 with Graves disease. V usage is TRBV5-1 and J usage is TRBJ1-5, with D hard to call. CDR3 in DNA: TGCGCCAGCAGCCCGGACGGTCAGCGCAATCAGCCCCAGCATTTT. Its protein product is CASSPDGQRNQPQHF.